These 13 T cell receptor beta chains were all obtained from the same sample, sequenced in a study of T cell changes during pregnancy in multiple sclerosis. The data were produced by immunoSEQ multiplex PCR, yet TCRdb's version contains in-frame clones alone and is incomplete. The data contain roughly 75,000 clones, about 92% of them singletons. Sample: peripheral blood, taken after pregnancy. The receptors derive from a female donor in good health, enrolled as a control in a pregnancy study.

This chain uses TRBV7-2 with TRBJ2-7; a possible D gene is TRBD2 (6 bases). The CDR3 runs to 14 residues. The V gene's germline CDR1 is SGHTA and CDR2 FQGNSA. Between the trimmed V and J ends, which lost 5 bases and 4 bases, there was a span of 15 bases. The DNA for the CDR3 is TGTGCCAGCAGCGTTCTAAGCGGGTCGTACGAGCAGTACTTC. Its protein is CASSVLSGSYEQYF.

The chain joins TRBV5-5 to TRBJ2-7, with 9 bases lining up with TRBD2. Trimming took 4 bases from V and 7 from J; bases not matched to a gene: 18. From germline, CDR1 is SGHKS and CDR2 YYEKEE (reference sequence). The CDR3 has 17 residues. CDR3 in amino acids: CASSPVGGPSGKGEQYF. The CDR3 DNA reads as TGTGCCAGCAGCCCCGTTGGAGGGCCTAGCGGGAAGGGGGAGCAGTACTTC.

This clone was picked up a small number of times. The rearrangement links TRBV7-3 to TRBJ2-2, with TRBD2 matching 8 bases. Germline V lookup: CDR1 SGHTA, CDR2 FQGTGA. Germline trimming cut 5 bases from V and 4 bases from J; bases unmatched to any gene: 3. The CDR3 covers 14 residues. The CDR3 reads CASSVSGATGELFF. For the CDR3, the DNA is TGTGCCAGCAGCGTTAGCGGGGCCACCGGGGAGCTGTTTTTT.

This clone has just a few counts. The chain employs TRBV19 and TRBJ1-2; tentative D call: TRBD1 (5 bases). Trimming shortened V by 7 bases and J by 4 bases, and 13 bases separated the two germline ends. Germline V gene data show CDR1 as LNHDA and CDR2 as SQIVND (reference sequence). The CDR3 is 13 residues long. The CDR3 coding sequence is TGTGCCAGTATGGAGGGGTCGGTCTATGGCTACACCTTC. It yields the protein CASMEGSVYGYTF.

The CDR3 DNA follows: TGTGCCAGCACAGATCCCCCAGGGACTCGGGAGACCCAGTACTTC. Protein sequence: CASTDPPGTRETQYF. The chain recombines TRBV28 with TRBJ2-5; TRBD2 might be the D (6 bases). Germline assignment: CDR1 MDHEN and CDR2 SYDVKM. Trimming took off 7 bases at V and 5 bases at J, with 20 bases between the two ends. The CDR3 contains 15 residues.

The J gene is TRBJ2-1, the V gene TRBV5-1, with D possibly being TRBD1 (6 bases). Between the trimmed V and J ends, which lost 4 bases and 8 bases, there was a span of 19 bases. Germline CDR1 is SGHRS and CDR2 is YFSETQ. This CDR3 spans 15 amino acids. The CDR3 spells CASSGRGPLRDEQFF. The CDR3 nucleotides read TGCGCCAGCAGCGGCAGGGGACCGCTACGGGATGAGCAGTTCTTC. Full variable domain (remainder filled in from reference TRBV5-1 and TRBJ2-1): KAGVTQTPRYLIKTRGQQVTLSCSPISGHRSVSWYQQTPGQGLQFLFEYFSETQRNKGNFPGRFSGRQFSNSRSEMNVSTLELGDSALYLCASSGRGPLRDEQFFGPGTRLTVL.

The genes are TRBV11-2 and TRBJ1-4; 7 nucleotides align to TRBD1. Germline CDR1 and CDR2: SGHAT and FQNNGV. Trimming removed 5 bases from V and 6 bases from J; junction bases left unmatched: 6. The CDR3 length is 14 residues. The CDR3 reads CASSSDRVDEKLFF. The CDR3 DNA reads TGTGCCAGCAGCAGTGACAGGGTGGATGAAAAACTGTTTTTT. Drawing the rest from reference TRBV11-2 and TRBJ1-4, the complete variable domain is EAGVAQSPRYKIIEKRQSVAFWCNPISGHATLYWYQQILGQGPKLLIQFQNNGVVDDSQLPKDRFSAERLKGVDSTLKIQPAKLEDSAVYLCASSSDRVDEKLFFGSGTQLSVL.

The chain joins TRBV7-3 to TRBJ1-1; D may be TRBD1 (6 bases). Germline V gene data show CDR1 as SGHTA and CDR2 as FQGTGA. This CDR3 spans 13 amino acids. The germline V and J ends were trimmed by 9 bases and 4 bases, with 15 bases remaining between them. This CDR3 is CASTHREGTEAFF. The CDR3, as DNA: TGTGCCAGTACCCACAGGGAGGGCACTGAAGCTTTCTTT.

The genes are TRBV5-4 and TRBJ2-7; TRBD1 matches 7 bases. Germline V gives CDR1 SGHNT, CDR2 YYREEE (reference sequence). Germline trimming cut 4 bases from V and 3 bases from J; bases unmatched to any gene: 7. CDR3 length equals 14 residues. CDR3 in amino acids: CASSPPGTVYEQYF. Here the CDR3 DNA reads TGTGCCAGCAGCCCCCCCGGGACAGTCTACGAGCAGTACTTC.

The chain has TRBV10-3 and TRBJ1-2; 9 nucleotides align to TRBD1. The CDR3 totals 17 residues. Per the germline V gene, CDR1 is ENHRY and CDR2 is SYGVKD. Trimming took 7 bases from V and 1 from J; bases not matched to a gene: 13. For the CDR3, the DNA is TGTGCCATCACCCGGGACAGGGTCGAAACCATTAACTATGGCTACACCTTC. This sequence encodes CAITRDRVETINYGYTF.

This clone has only one observation. This chain uses TRBV6-4 with TRBJ2-1; D not certain. The V gene lost 5 bases and the J gene lost 7 bases, with 12 bases spanning the gap. Germline lookup yields CDR1 MRHNA and CDR2 SNTAGT. This CDR3 has 13 amino acids. The CDR3 coding sequence is TGTGCCAGCAGTTCTACGCCTCCTAATGAGCAGTTCTTC. Amino acid sequence: CASSSTPPNEQFF.

The rearrangement links TRBV5-4 to TRBJ2-4, with TRBD2 matching over 9 bases. Germline V gives CDR1 SGHNT, CDR2 YYREEE (reference sequence). V lost 7 bases to trimming and J lost 0 bases; unmatched junction nucleotides: 17. There are 19 residues in the CDR3. The CDR3 reads CASSPGGAGGNVAKNIQYF. The CDR3 nucleotides read TGTGCCAGCTCTCCCGGGGGGGCGGGAGGGAATGTAGCCAAAAACATTCAGTACTTC.

The rearrangement joins TRBV28 to TRBJ1-6; D ambiguous. The CDR3 is 16 residues long. Germline V lookup: CDR1 MDHEN, CDR2 SYDVKM. Trimming took off 3 bases at V and 2 bases at J, with 11 bases between the two ends. CDR3 sequence (DNA): TGTGCCAGCAGTTTTAATCGGCGGGCCTATAATTCACCCCTCCACTTT. This codes for CASSFNRRAYNSPLHF.